The 27 T cell receptor beta chains given below trace back to one sample, sequenced in a study of T cell responses to AZD1222 COVID-19 vaccine (dated by TCRdb to the early 2020s). Libraries were built with the immunoSEQ multiplex PCR assay. The clones in this table, taken by TCRdb from immuneACCESS, are in-frame only. Not every clone is retained; where verified, under half of the shortfall comes from an unresolved V gene, and the cause of the rest is unknown. The sample profile shows under 200,000 clones; roughly nine tenths of them were found once. The top ten clones comprise more than 1.3% of the sample. The sample's time point label, in plain terms: baseline before first vaccination. The input for sequencing was peripheral blood, taken on day 0 of AZD1222 vaccination. These receptors were collected from an adult in good health.

The chain has TRBV6-5 and TRBJ2-3, with D uncertain. Between the trimmed V and J ends, which lost 7 bases and 5 bases, there was a span of 16 bases. There are 14 residues in the CDR3. The germline V gene has CDR1 MNHEY and CDR2 SVGAGI. The CDR3 nucleotides are TGTGCCAGCACCGGGCGGAGCGCCAGAGATACGCAGTATTTT. Its translation is CASTGRSARDTQYF.

This chain joins TRBV6-4 and TRBJ2-3, with D possibly being TRBD2 (5 bases). Germline V gene lookup returns CDR1 MRHNA and CDR2 SNTAGT. This CDR3 comprises 16 residues. The V gene lost 3 bases and the J gene lost 3 bases, with 16 bases spanning the gap. Here the CDR3 DNA reads TGTGCCAGCAGTGAATCACCGATAGGAGGTACAGATACGCAGTATTTT. It encodes CASSESPIGGTDTQYF.

The rearrangement joins TRBV19 to TRBJ1-1; possible D gene TRBD1, 6 bases. Germline loops: CDR1 LNHDA, CDR2 SQIVND (reference sequence). The CDR3 runs 12 residues. Trimming stripped 3 bases from V and 10 bases from J, with 12 bases between. The chain's CDR3 is CASSIRGAAAFF. The CDR3 DNA reads TGTGCCAGTAGTATTAGGGGGGCCGCAGCTTTCTTT.

The chain combines TRBV4-1 with TRBJ1-2; D is possibly TRBD1 (6 bases). Germline V CDR1 and CDR2: MGHRA, YSYEKL. The CDR3 totals 17 residues. V was trimmed by 4 bases and J by 4 bases, leaving 22 bases between them. The DNA for the CDR3 is TGCGCCAGCAGCCCTAGGGAAGGGGACACCGGACGCTATGGCTACACCTTC. Its translation is CASSPREGDTGRYGYTF.

The chain carries TRBV14 and TRBJ1-2; tentative D call: TRBD1 (5 bases). V was trimmed by 8 bases and J by 4 bases, leaving 17 bases between them. CDR1 is SGHDN, CDR2 FVKESK, per germline. The CDR3 is 14 amino acids. The CDR3 protein is CASGQGRNLYGYTF. CDR3 DNA: TGTGCCAGCGGACAAGGACGGAACCTCTATGGCTACACCTTC.

The chain recombines TRBV2 with TRBJ1-2; D not resolved. With 4 bases removed from V and 3 bases from J, the gap between germline ends came to 6 bases. The CDR3 runs 12 residues. Germline V gene sequence: CDR1 SNHLY, CDR2 FYNNEI. In DNA, the CDR3 is TGTGCCAGCAGTGCTGGGGACTATGGCTACACCTTC. This encodes CASSAGDYGYTF.

The V gene is TRBV7-2, the J gene TRBJ2-3; 8 positions agree with TRBD2. With 1 base clipped from V and 5 bases from J, the junction kept 5 bases outside the gene matches. The length of the CDR3 is 15 residues. Per germline, CDR1 SGHTA and CDR2 FQGNSA. CDR3 protein: CASSLVAGRVDTQYF. CDR3 in DNA: TGTGCCAGCAGCTTAGTAGCGGGGAGGGTAGATACGCAGTATTTT. Drawing the rest from reference TRBV7-2 and TRBJ2-3, the complete variable domain is GAGVSQSPSNKVTEKGKDVELRCDPISGHTALYWYRQSLGQGLEFLIYFQGNSAPDKSGLPSDRFSAERTGGSVSTLTIQRTQQEDSAVYLCASSLVAGRVDTQYFGPGTRLTVL.

This clone was seen once. The CDR3 DNA is TGTGCCAGCAGTTTGCTCCCTTCCGGTCATGAGACCCAGTACTTC. This gives the protein CASSLLPSGHETQYF. The chain has TRBV11-3 and TRBJ2-5, with unresolved D. Germline CDR1 reads SGHNT; CDR2 reads YENEEA. Trimming pared 6 bases from V and 5 bases from J, leaving 19 bases between. This CDR3 is 15 amino acids long.

This chain uses TRBV13 with TRBJ1-2, with 8 bases lining up with TRBD1. Germline values: CDR1 PRHDT, CDR2 FYEKMQ (reference sequence). The CDR3 is made up of 14 amino acids. J was trimmed by 7 bases and V by 10 bases; bases with no gene match: 14. The CDR3 region is CATRRQGASGGYTF. The DNA of the CDR3 is TGTGCCACCCGGCGGCAGGGGGCGTCGGGTGGCTACACCTTC.

The chain links TRBV28 to TRBJ2-7; 9 bases fit TRBD1. Per the germline V gene, CDR1 is MDHEN and CDR2 is SYDVKM. This CDR3 comprises 15 residues. The ends lost 5 bases at V and 2 bases at J; junction bases unmatched: 7. The CDR3 DNA reads TGTGCCAGCAGTACCACCGGGACAGGGACCTACGAGCAGTACTTC. This translates into CASSTTGTGTYEQYF.

The table lists this clone with a count of one. The V call is TRBV3-1 (or the pseudogene TRBV3-2), the J call TRBJ1-3, with D unclear. The germline V and J ends were trimmed by 0 bases and 7 bases, with 10 bases remaining between them. The CDR3 has 14 residues. CDR1 LGHDT and CDR2 YNNKEL come from the germline V gene (reference sequence). Here the CDR3 reads CASSQEGLTNTIYF. The CDR3 region has the DNA TGTGCCAGCAGCCAAGAGGGTCTTACGAACACCATATATTTT.

The chain recombines TRBV6-5 with TRBJ2-7; D gene ambiguous. The germline V gene has CDR1 MNHEY and CDR2 SVGAGI. The CDR3 is made up of 13 amino acids. The V end was cut by 2 bases, the J end by 7 bases, with 12 bases between. This CDR3 reads CASSYDLGEEQYF. CDR3 coding DNA: TGTGCCAGCAGTTACGACTTGGGTGAAGAGCAGTACTTC.

The table lists this clone with a count of one. This chain's CDR3 is CASSVSDEQFF. CDR3 in DNA: TGTGCCAGCAGCGTTAGCGATGAGCAGTTCTTC. V usage is TRBV9 and J usage is TRBJ2-1, with D tentatively TRBD2 (5 bases). CDR3 length equals 11 residues. Between the trimmed V and J ends, which lost 2 bases and 8 bases, there was a span of 5 bases. CDR1 and CDR2 (germline): SGDLS, YYNGEE.

This chain links TRBV10-2 with TRBJ1-4; D unresolved. The V end lost 5 bases, the J end lost 0 bases, and 10 bases lay between the germline ends. Per germline, CDR1 WSHSY and CDR2 SAAADI. This CDR3 comprises 15 residues. The CDR3 sequence is CASSPTHPTNEKLFF. The CDR3 DNA reads as TGCGCCAGCAGTCCCACGCACCCAACTAATGAAAAACTGTTTTTT.

The chain recombines TRBV2 with TRBJ1-2; 9 bases map to TRBD1. J lost 6 bases, V lost 7 bases, and 18 bases had no gene match. Germline CDR1 is SNHLY and CDR2 is FYNNEI. This CDR3 comprises 17 residues. CDR3 DNA: TGTGCCAGCATTAAATCCCGGGACAGGGTTAATATTGATGGCTACACCTTC. Residues: CASIKSRDRVNIDGYTF.

This chain uses TRBV4-1 with TRBJ1-2, with D possibly being TRBD1 (5 bases). V lost 1 base and J lost 5, with 14 bases in between. Germline CDR1 is MGHRA and CDR2 is YSYEKL. The CDR3 extends over 15 amino acids. CDR3 DNA sequence: TGCGCCAGCAGCCAAGGAGGGGCTGAGGTGTATGGCTACACCTTC. Residues: CASSQGGAEVYGYTF.

V gene TRBV30 combines with J gene TRBJ1-2, with unresolved D. CDR3 length equals 13 residues. CDR1 GTSNPN and CDR2 SVGIG come from the germline V gene (reference sequence). The V end was cut by 1 base, the J end by 6 bases, with 12 bases between. This CDR3 reads CAWSGQQEHGYTF. DNA of the CDR3: TGTGCCTGGAGTGGTCAGCAGGAGCATGGCTACACCTTC.

The chain carries TRBV9 and TRBJ1-3; TRBD1 might be the D (6 bases). The V gene lost 3 bases and the J gene lost 0 bases, with 13 bases spanning the gap. CDR3 length: 16 residues. Germline values: CDR1 SGDLS, CDR2 YYNGEE. CDR3 DNA sequence: TGTGCCAGCAGCGAGGGGGGCTTCCTCTCTGGAAACACCATATATTTT. The encoded protein is CASSEGGFLSGNTIYF. Full variable domain (outside the CDR3, taken from reference TRBV9 and TRBJ1-3): DSGVTQTPKHLITATGQRVTLRCSPRSGDLSVYWYQQSLDQGLQFLIQYYNGEERAKGNILERFSAQQFPDLHSELNLSSLELGDSALYFCASSEGGFLSGNTIYFGEGSWLTVV.

The genes are TRBV7-3 and TRBJ2-3, with TRBD1 identical over 9 bases. Germline lookup yields CDR1 SGHTA and CDR2 FQGTGA. The V segment lost 5 bases and the J segment 4 bases; nucleotides outside the gene matches: 7. The CDR3 spans 15 residues. The CDR3 coding sequence is TGTGCCAGCAGCGCTCGGGACAGGGTATCAGATACGCAGTATTTT. This codes for CASSARDRVSDTQYF.

The chain uses TRBV11-2 and TRBJ2-7; TRBD1 matches 12 bases. V was clipped by 4 bases and J by 4 bases; unmatched bases: 5. The CDR3 is 15 residues long. Germline lookup yields CDR1 SGHAT and CDR2 FQNNGV. This CDR3 is CASSSWDRGQYEQYF. CDR3 nucleotide sequence: TGTGCCAGCAGCTCCTGGGACAGGGGGCAATACGAGCAGTACTTC.

V is TRBV2 and J is TRBJ2-2; weak D call: TRBD1 (5 bases). Germline CDR1 and CDR2: SNHLY and FYNNEI. This CDR3 spans 11 amino acids. V dropped 10 bases and J dropped 10 bases, with 13 bases sitting between them. The CDR3 spells CATSLGEELFF. The CDR3 DNA sequence: TGTGCCACCTCATTAGGGGAGGAGCTGTTTTTT.

The rearrangement uses TRBV29-1 and TRBJ1-2; D gene uncertain. This CDR3 has 11 amino acids. Trimming shortened V by 4 bases and J by 3 bases, and 6 bases separated the two germline ends. Germline-derived CDR1 and CDR2 are SQVTM and ANQGSEA. In DNA, the CDR3 is TGCAGCGTTGTCGCTTACTATGGCTACACCTTC. Amino acids: CSVVAYYGYTF.

This clone was recorded only once. J is TRBJ1-5 and V is TRBV2; D is undetermined. The germline V gene encodes CDR1 SNHLY and CDR2 FYNNEI. This CDR3 comprises 13 residues. Trimming took off 7 bases at V and 9 bases at J, with 16 bases between the two ends. The CDR3 loop is CASILTPGWPQHF. CDR3 nucleotide sequence: TGTGCCAGCATCCTAACACCGGGGTGGCCCCAGCATTTT.

This chain joins TRBV19 and TRBJ2-5; D possibly corresponds to TRBD2 (6 bases). V gave up 0 bases and J gave up 4 bases, with 12 bases separating them. This CDR3 is 15 amino acids long. Germline CDR1 LNHDA, CDR2 SQIVND (reference sequence). Here the CDR3 DNA reads TGTGCCAGTAGTATAGACCCGGGAGACTTAGAGACCCAGTACTTC. This translates into CASSIDPGDLETQYF.

The chain has TRBV2 and TRBJ2-2, with unresolved D. This CDR3 is built from 14 residues. The V end was cut by 5 bases, the J end by 5 bases, with 12 bases between. CDR1 and CDR2 from the germline V gene are SNHLY and FYNNEI. This chain's CDR3 is CASSTLGNTGELFF. In DNA, the CDR3 is TGTGCCAGCAGTACGCTAGGAAATACCGGGGAGCTGTTTTTT.

The chain carries TRBV6-1 and TRBJ1-6; D gene ambiguous. V shed 2 bases and J shed 0 bases, with 8 bases lying between them. This CDR3 contains 16 residues. Germline V gene sequence: CDR1 MNHNS, CDR2 SASEGT. For the CDR3, the DNA is TGTGCCAGCAGTGAATTGGGGAACTCCTATAATTCACCCCTCCACTTT. Translated: CASSELGNSYNSPLHF.

The V call is TRBV19, the J call TRBJ1-2; tentative D call: TRBD1 (5 bases). Germline CDR1 LNHDA, CDR2 SQIVND (reference sequence). Deletions cut 4 bases from V and 8 bases from J, with 17 bases between. This CDR3 comprises 14 residues. The CDR3 sequence is CASSTLGREVGYTF. As DNA, the CDR3 is TGTGCCAGTAGTACGCTTGGCAGGGAAGTCGGCTACACCTTC. The complete variable domain, with remaining parts taken from reference TRBV19 and TRBJ1-2, reads DGGITQSPKYLFRKEGQNVTLSCEQNLNHDAMYWYRQDPGQGLRLIYYSQIVNDFQKGDIAEGYSVSREKKESFPLTVTSAQKNPTAFYLCASSTLGREVGYTFGSGTRLTVV.